These 8 T cell receptor beta chains came from one sample sequenced in a study of blood T cell repertoires in COVID-19. Libraries were prepared by immunoSEQ multiplex PCR; TCRdb keeps only in-frame clonotypes and omits some of them. Altogether about 250,000 clones are present, roughly 91% being singletons, with the ten largest covering 0.8% to 0.95%. Source material: peripheral blood. The receptors shown here come from a man younger than 45 with COVID-19, enrolled during active disease.

The rearrangement uses TRBV25-1 and TRBJ1-6; D is possibly TRBD1 (6 bases). Germline V CDR1 and CDR2: MGHDK, SYGVNS. Trimming removed 4 bases at V and 8 bases at J, with 12 bases between. This CDR3 has 14 residues. The CDR3 loop reads CASSVPGHDSPLHF. CDR3 bases: TGTGCCAGCAGTGTACCGGGACACGATTCACCCCTCCACTTT.

J is TRBJ2-5 and V is TRBV6-5; 8 nucleotides agree with TRBD1. The CDR3 has 15 residues. Trimming took 4 bases from V and 3 from J; bases not matched to a gene: 7. Germline V gene sequence: CDR1 MNHEY, CDR2 SVGAGI. CDR3 nucleotides: TGTGCCAGCAGTTGGGACAGGTACAACAAAGAGACCCAGTACTTC. Residues: CASSWDRYNKETQYF.

CDR3 in amino acids: CASSSTGINSPLHF. CDR3 DNA: TGTGCCAGCAGCTCCACAGGGATCAATTCACCCCTCCACTTT. This chain joins TRBV11-2 and TRBJ1-6; maybe TRBD1 (6 bases). CDR1 and CDR2 from the germline V gene are SGHAT and FQNNGV. This CDR3 has 14 residues. V lost 4 bases and J lost 7, with 11 bases in between.

The V call is TRBV6-5, the J call TRBJ1-2; 8 nucleotides line up with TRBD1. V shed 4 bases and J 4 bases; nucleotides not matched to a gene: 5. The CDR3 consists of 14 residues. Germline V lookup: CDR1 MNHEY, CDR2 SVGAGI. The CDR3 DNA is TGTGCCAGCAGTTCCACAGGGGGAGTCTATGGCTACACCTTC. The encoded protein is CASSSTGGVYGYTF.

This chain uses TRBV18 with TRBJ2-1, with a weak D call TRBD1 (5 bases). Looked up from germline, CDR1 is KGHSH and CDR2 is LQKENI. Trimming removed 1 base from V and 0 bases from J, with 10 bases in between. The CDR3 covers 16 residues. CDR3 sequence reads: CASSPRGHSSYNEQFF. The CDR3 bases are TGTGCCAGCTCACCACGGGGCCATAGCTCCTACAATGAGCAGTTCTTC.

The gene calls are TRBV18 and TRBJ1-5; a possible D gene is TRBD1 (6 bases). CDR3 length: 14 amino acids. Trimming cost V 6 bases and J 0 bases, with 9 bases left between them. In germline, CDR1 is KGHSH, CDR2 LQKENI. This chain's CDR3 is CASSDRNSNQPQHF. The DNA for the CDR3 is TGTGCCAGCTCCGACAGGAATAGCAATCAGCCCCAGCATTTT.

This clone was counted once. The chain employs TRBV5-1 and TRBJ1-2; tentatively, D is TRBD1 (6 bases). CDR3 length equals 17 residues. Looked up from germline, CDR1 is SGHRS and CDR2 is YFSETQ. Trimming removed 5 bases from V and 1 base from J, with 21 bases in between. The CDR3 loop is CASSAGGGGDFNYGYTF. CDR3 coding DNA: TGCGCCAGCAGTGCAGGCGGGGGCGGCGATTTTAACTATGGCTACACCTTC.

The chain has TRBV10-3 and TRBJ1-2; 8 nucleotides align to TRBD1. The CDR3 loop spans 14 amino acids. V dropped 7 bases and J dropped 0; count of bases not matched to a gene: 4. CDR1 ENHRY and CDR2 SYGVKD come from the germline V gene. The CDR3 spells CAITRTGPNYGYTF. The CDR3 DNA follows: TGTGCCATCACCCGGACAGGGCCTAACTATGGCTACACCTTC.